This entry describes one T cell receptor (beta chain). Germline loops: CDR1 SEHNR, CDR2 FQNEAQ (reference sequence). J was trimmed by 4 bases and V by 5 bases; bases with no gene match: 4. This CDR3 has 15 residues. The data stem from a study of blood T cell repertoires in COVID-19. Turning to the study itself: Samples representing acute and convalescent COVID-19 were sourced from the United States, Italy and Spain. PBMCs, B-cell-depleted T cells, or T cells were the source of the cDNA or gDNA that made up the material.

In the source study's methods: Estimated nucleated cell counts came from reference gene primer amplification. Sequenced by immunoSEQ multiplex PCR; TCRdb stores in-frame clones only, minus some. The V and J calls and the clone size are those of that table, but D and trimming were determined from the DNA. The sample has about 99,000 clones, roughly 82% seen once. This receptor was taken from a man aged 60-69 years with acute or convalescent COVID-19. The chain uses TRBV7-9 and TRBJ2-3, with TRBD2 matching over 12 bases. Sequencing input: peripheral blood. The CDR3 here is CASSPTSGSPDTQYF. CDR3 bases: TGTGCCAGCAGCCCGACTAGCGGGAGCCCAGATACGCAGTATTTT.